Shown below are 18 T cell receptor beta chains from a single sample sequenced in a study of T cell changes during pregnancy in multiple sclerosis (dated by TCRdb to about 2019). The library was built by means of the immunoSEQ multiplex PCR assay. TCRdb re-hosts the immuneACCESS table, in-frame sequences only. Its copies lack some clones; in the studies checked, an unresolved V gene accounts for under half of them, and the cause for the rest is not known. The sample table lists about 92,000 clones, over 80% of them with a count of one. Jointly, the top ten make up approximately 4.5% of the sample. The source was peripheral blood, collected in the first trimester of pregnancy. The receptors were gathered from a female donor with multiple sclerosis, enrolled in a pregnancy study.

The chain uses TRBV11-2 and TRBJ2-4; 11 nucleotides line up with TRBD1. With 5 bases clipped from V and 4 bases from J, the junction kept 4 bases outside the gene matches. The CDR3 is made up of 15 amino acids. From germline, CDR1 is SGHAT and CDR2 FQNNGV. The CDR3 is CASSPRDRGKNIQYF. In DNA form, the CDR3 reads TGTGCCAGCAGCCCTAGGGACAGGGGGAAAAACATTCAGTACTTC.

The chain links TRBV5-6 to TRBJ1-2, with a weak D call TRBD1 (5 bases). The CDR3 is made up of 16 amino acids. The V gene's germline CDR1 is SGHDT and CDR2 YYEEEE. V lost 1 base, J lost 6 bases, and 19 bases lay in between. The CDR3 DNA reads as TGTGCCAGCAGCTTGTGGTACGGAGGGAAGGGGAATGGCTACACCTTC. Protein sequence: CASSLWYGGKGNGYTF. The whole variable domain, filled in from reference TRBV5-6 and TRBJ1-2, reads DAGVTQSPTHLIKTRGQQVTLRCSPKSGHDTVSWYQQALGQGPQFIFQYYEEEERQRGNFPDRFSGHQFPNYSSELNVNALLLGDSALYLCASSLWYGGKGNGYTFGSGTRLTVV.

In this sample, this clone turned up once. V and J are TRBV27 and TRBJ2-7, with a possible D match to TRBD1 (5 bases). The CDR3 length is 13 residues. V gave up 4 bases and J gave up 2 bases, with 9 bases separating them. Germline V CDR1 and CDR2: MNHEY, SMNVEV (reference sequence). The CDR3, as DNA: TGTGCCAGCAGTTCAACAGGCGCCTACGAGCAGTACTTC. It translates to CASSSTGAYEQYF.

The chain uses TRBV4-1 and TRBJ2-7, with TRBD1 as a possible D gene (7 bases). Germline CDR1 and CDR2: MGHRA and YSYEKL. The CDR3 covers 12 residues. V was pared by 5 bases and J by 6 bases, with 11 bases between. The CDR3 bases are TGCGCCAGCAGCATCCAGGGGGGCGAGCAGTACTTC. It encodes CASSIQGGEQYF.

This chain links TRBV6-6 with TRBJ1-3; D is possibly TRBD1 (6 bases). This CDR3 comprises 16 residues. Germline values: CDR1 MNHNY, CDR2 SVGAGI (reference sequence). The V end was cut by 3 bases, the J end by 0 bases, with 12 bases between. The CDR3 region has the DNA TGTGCCAGCAGTTATCCCGACAGGAGCTCTGGAAACACCATATATTTT. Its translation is CASSYPDRSSGNTIYF.

The CDR3 region has the DNA TGTGCCAGCAGCTCTAACTACAATGAGCAGTTCTTC. It encodes CASSSNYNEQFF. The V and J genes are TRBV5-4 and TRBJ2-1; D unresolved. Germline V lookup: CDR1 SGHNT, CDR2 YYREEE (reference sequence). V lost 3 bases and J lost 3, with 4 bases in between. The CDR3 consists of 12 residues.

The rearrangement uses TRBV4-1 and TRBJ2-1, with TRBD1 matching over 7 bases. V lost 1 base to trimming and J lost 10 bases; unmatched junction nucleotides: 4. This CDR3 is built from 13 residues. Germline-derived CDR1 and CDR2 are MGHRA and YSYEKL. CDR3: CASSQGEGGEQFF. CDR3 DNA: TGCGCCAGCAGCCAAGGGGAAGGGGGCGAGCAGTTCTTC.

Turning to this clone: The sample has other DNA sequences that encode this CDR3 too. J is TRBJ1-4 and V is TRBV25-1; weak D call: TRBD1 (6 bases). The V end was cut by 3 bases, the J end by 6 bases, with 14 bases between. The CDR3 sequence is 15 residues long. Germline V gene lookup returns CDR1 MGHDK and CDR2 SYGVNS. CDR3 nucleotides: TGTGCCAGCAGTGACGGGGGCGGGGGTTATGAAAAACTGTTTTTT. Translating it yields CASSDGGGGYEKLFF.

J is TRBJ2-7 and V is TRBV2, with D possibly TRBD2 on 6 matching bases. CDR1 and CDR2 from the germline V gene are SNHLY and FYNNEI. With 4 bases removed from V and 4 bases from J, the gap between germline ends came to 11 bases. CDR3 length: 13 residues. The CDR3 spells CASSGLVIYEQYF. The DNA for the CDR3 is TGTGCCAGCAGTGGACTAGTGATTTACGAGCAGTACTTC.

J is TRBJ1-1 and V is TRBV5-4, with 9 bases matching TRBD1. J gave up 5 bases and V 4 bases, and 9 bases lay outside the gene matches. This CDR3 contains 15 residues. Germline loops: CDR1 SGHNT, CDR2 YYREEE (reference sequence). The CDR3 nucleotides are TGTGCCAGCAGCCAACCGACAGGGGGGAAGACTGAAGCTTTCTTT. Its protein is CASSQPTGGKTEAFF.

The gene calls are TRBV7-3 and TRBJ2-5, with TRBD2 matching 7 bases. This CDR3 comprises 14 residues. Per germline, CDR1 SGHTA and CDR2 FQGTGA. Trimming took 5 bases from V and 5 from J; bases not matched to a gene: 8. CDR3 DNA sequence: TGTGCCAGCAGCCCTACCGGGGGGTTCGAGACCCAGTACTTC. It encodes CASSPTGGFETQYF.

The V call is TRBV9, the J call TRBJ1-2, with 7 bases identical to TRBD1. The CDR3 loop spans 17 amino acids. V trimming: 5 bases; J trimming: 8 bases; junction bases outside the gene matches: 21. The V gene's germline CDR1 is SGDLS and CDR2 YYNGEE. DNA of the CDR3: TGTGCCAGCAGACCCCGGGACAGCTTTTCGCTAGTTAGAGGCTACACCTTC. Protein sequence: CASRPRDSFSLVRGYTF.

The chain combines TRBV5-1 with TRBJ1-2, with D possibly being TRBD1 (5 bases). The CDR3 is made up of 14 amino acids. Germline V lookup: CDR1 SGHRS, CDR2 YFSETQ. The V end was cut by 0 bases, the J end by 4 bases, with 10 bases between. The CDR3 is CASSLARVGYGYTF. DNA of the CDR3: TGCGCCAGCAGCTTGGCCAGGGTAGGCTATGGCTACACCTTC.

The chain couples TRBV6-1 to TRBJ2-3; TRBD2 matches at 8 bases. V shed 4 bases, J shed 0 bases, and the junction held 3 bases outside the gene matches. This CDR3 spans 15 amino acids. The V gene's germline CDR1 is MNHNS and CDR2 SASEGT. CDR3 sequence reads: CASSGSGVSTDTQYF. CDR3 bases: TGTGCCAGCAGTGGTAGCGGGGTTAGCACAGATACGCAGTATTTT.

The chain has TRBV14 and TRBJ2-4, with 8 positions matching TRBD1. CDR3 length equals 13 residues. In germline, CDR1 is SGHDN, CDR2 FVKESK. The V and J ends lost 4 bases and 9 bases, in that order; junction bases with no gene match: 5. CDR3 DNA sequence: TGTGCCAGCAGCCCGGGACAGGTGGCCATTCAGTACTTC. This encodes CASSPGQVAIQYF.

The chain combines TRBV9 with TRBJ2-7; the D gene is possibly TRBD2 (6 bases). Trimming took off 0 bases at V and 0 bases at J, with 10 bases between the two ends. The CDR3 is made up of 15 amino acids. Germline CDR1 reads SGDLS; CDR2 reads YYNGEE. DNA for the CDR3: TGTGCCAGCAGCGTAGGGTTCGGGAGCTCCTACGAGCAGTACTTC. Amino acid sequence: CASSVGFGSSYEQYF.

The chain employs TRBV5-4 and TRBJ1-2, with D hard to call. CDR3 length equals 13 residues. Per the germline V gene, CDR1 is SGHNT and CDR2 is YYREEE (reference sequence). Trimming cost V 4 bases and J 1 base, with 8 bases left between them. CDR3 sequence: CASSIDNNYGYTF. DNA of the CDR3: TGTGCCAGCAGCATAGACAATAACTATGGCTACACCTTC.

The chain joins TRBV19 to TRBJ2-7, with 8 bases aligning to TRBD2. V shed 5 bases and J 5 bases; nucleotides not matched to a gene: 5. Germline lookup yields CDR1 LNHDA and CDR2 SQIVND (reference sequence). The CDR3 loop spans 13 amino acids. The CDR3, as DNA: TGTGCCAGTAGTCTCCGGGGACTAGACGAGCAGTACTTC. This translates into CASSLRGLDEQYF.